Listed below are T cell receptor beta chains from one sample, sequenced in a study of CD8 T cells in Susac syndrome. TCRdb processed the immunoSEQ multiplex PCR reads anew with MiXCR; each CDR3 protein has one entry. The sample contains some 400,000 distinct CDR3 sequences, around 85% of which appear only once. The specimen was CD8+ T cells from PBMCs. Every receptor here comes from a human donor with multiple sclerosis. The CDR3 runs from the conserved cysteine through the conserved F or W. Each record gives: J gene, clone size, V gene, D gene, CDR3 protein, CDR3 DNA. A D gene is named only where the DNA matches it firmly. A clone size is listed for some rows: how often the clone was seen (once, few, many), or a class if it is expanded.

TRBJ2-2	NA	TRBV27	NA	CASTLGDFAGELFF	TGTGCCAGCACTCTGGGGGATTTCGCCGGGGAGCTGTTTTTT
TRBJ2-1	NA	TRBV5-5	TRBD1	CASSGPGTGSTIEQFF	TGTGCCAGCAGCGGACCCGGGACAGGGAGCACAATAGAGCAGTTCTTC
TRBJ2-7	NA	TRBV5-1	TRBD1	CASQLGTGAIYEQYF	TGCGCCAGCCAATTAGGGACAGGGGCTATCTACGAGCAGTACTTC
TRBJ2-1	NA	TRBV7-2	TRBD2	CASSLSRDGTSHSYNEQFF	TGTGCCAGCAGCTTATCGAGGGATGGGACTAGCCACTCCTACAATGAGCAGTTCTTC
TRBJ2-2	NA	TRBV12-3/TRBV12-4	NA	CASSLPGVGGELFF	TGTGCCAGCAGTTTACCTGGGGTGGGCGGGGAGCTGTTTTTT
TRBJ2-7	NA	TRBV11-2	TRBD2	CASSLGTSAYSYEQYF	TGTGCCAGCAGCTTAGGGACTAGCGCATACTCCTACGAGCAGTACTTC
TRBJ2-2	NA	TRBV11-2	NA	CASSLEVGEAHTGELFF	TGTGCCAGCAGCTTAGAGGTTGGGGAGGCCCACACCGGGGAGCTGTTTTTT
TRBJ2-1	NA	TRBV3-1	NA	CASSQDLGSYNEQFF	TGTGCCAGCAGCCAGGACCTCGGGTCCTACAATGAGCAGTTCTTC
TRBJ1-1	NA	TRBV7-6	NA	CASSLAQPGNTEAFF	TGTGCCAGCAGCTTAGCGCAACCCGGGAACACTGAAGCTTTCTTT
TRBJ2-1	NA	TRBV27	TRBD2	CASRWQAGGPNEQFF	TGTGCCAGCAGGTGGCAAGCGGGAGGGCCCAATGAGCAGTTCTTC
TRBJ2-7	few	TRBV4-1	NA	CASSHHLLSGAEQYF	TGCGCCAGCAGCCATCATTTACTTTCAGGGGCTGAGCAGTACTTC
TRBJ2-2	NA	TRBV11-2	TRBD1	CASSFNPLRTGNTGELFF	TGTGCCAGCAGCTTTAATCCCCTAAGGACAGGGAACACCGGGGAGCTGTTTTTT
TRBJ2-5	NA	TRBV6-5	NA	CASSYELGALETQYF	TGTGCCAGCAGTTACGAATTAGGGGCCTTGGAGACCCAGTACTTC
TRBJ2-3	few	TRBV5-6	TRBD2	CASSLVAAGGSTDTQYF	TGTGCCAGCAGCTTGGTAGCCGCGGGAGGGAGCACAGATACGCAGTATTTT
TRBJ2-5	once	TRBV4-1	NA	CASSQVNPGETQYF	TGCGCCAGCAGCCAAGTTAATCCCGGGGAGACCCAGTACTTC
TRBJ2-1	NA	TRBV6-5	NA	CASSFGGAHNEQFF	TGTGCCAGCAGTTTTGGTGGGGCCCACAATGAGCAGTTCTTC
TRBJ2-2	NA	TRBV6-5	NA	CASSIQGSGELFF	TGTGCCAGCAGTATCCAGGGGTCCGGGGAGCTGTTTTTT
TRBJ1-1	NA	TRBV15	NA	CATEVGGGAFF	TGTGCCACCGAAGTGGGGGGTGGTGCTTTCTTT
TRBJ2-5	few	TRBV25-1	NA	CASGEETQYF	TGTGCCAGCGGAGAAGAGACCCAGTACTTC
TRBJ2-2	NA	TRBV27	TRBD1	CASQDRGRAGELFF	TGTGCCAGCCAAGACAGGGGGCGGGCCGGGGAGCTGTTTTTT
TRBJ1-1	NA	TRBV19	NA	CASSMPTAIEAFF	TGTGCCAGTAGTATGCCGACAGCCATTGAAGCTTTCTTT
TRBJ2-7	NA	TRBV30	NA	CAWRDISYEQYF	TGTGCCTGGAGGGACATATCCTACGAGCAGTACTTC
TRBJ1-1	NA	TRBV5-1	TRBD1	CASSLEQGAIYTEAFF	TGCGCCAGCAGCTTGGAACAGGGGGCTATCTACACTGAAGCTTTCTTT
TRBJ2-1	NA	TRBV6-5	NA	CASRATWGDNEQFF	TGTGCCAGCAGGGCCACTTGGGGGGACAATGAGCAGTTCTTC